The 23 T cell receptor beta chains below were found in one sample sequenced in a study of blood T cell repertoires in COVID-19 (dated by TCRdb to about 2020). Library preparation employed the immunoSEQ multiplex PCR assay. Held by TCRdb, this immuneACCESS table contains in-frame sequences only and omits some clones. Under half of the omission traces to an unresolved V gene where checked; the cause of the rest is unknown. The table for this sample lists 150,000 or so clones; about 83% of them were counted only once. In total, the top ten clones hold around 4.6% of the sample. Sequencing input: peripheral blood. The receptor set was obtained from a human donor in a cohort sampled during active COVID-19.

The CDR3 bases are TGTGCCAGCAGATACACCGGGACAGGTAACACTGAAGCTTTCTTT. This gives the protein CASRYTGTGNTEAFF. This chain uses TRBV6-5 with TRBJ1-1, with TRBD1 matching 8 bases. V trimming: 6 bases; J trimming: 2 bases; junction bases outside the gene matches: 8. CDR3 size: 15 residues. Germline CDR1 is MNHEY and CDR2 is SVGAGI.

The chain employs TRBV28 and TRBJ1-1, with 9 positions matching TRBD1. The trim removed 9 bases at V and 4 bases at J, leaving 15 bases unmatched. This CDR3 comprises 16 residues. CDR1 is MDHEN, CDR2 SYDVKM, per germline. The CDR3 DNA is TGTGCCAGTCAGGGGGGGACAGGGCGAGGAACCACTGAAGCTTTCTTT. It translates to CASQGGTGRGTTEAFF.

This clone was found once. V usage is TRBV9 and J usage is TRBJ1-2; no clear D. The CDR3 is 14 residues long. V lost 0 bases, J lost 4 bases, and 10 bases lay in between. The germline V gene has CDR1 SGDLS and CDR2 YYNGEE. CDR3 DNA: TGTGCCAGCAGCGTAGGGCCCGATCCCTATGGCTACACCTTC. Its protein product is CASSVGPDPYGYTF.

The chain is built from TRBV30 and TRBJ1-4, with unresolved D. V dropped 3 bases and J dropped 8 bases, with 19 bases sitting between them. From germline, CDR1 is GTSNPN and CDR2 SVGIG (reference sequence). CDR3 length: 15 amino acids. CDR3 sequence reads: CAWRRSGKKEEKLFF. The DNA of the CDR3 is TGTGCCTGGAGGAGGTCCGGGAAGAAAGAGGAAAAACTGTTTTTT.

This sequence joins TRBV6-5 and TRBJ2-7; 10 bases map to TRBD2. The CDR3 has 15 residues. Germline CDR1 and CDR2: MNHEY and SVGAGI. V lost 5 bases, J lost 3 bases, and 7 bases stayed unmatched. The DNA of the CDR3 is TGTGCCAGCAGTCTTAGCGGGGGGCTCCGCTACGAGCAGTACTTC. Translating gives CASSLSGGLRYEQYF.

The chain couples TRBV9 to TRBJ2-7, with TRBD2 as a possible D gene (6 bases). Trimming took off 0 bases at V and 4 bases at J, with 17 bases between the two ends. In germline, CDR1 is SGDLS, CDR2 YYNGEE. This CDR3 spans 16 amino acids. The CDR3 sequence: CASSVDPVRGSYEQYF. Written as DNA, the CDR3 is TGTGCCAGCAGCGTAGACCCGGTTCGGGGGTCATACGAGCAGTACTTC. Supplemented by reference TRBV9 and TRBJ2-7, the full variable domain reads DSGVTQTPKHLITATGQRVTLRCSPRSGDLSVYWYQQSLDQGLQFLIQYYNGEERAKGNILERFSAQQFPDLHSELNLSSLELGDSALYFCASSVDPVRGSYEQYFGPGTRLTVT.

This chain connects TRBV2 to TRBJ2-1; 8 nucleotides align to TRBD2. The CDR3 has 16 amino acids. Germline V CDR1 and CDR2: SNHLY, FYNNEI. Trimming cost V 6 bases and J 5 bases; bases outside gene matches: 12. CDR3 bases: TGTGCCAGCAGCACTCTTCCGGGACTAGGTAACAATGAGCAGTTCTTC. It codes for CASSTLPGLGNNEQFF.

The CDR3 protein is CASSSGLGVWNEQFF. The CDR3 nucleotides read TGTGCCAGCAGCTCCGGACTAGGCGTTTGGAATGAGCAGTTCTTC. The genes are TRBV9 and TRBJ2-1; 7 bases fit TRBD2. V lost 4 bases and J lost 7; bases outside the gene matches: 11. The CDR3 runs 15 residues. Germline lookup yields CDR1 SGDLS and CDR2 YYNGEE.

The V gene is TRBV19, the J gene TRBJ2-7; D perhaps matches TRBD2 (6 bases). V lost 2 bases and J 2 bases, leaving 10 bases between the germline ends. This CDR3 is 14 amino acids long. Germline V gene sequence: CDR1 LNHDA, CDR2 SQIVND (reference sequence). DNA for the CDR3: TGTGCCAGTAGTATAAGTGGGGGGACCTACGAGCAGTACTTC. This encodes CASSISGGTYEQYF.

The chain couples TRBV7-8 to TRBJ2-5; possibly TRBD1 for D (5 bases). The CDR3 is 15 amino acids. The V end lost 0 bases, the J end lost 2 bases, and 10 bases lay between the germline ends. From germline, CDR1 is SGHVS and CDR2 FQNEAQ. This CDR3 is CASSLALGQQETQYF. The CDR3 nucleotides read TGTGCCAGCAGCTTAGCGCTGGGGCAGCAAGAGACCCAGTACTTC.

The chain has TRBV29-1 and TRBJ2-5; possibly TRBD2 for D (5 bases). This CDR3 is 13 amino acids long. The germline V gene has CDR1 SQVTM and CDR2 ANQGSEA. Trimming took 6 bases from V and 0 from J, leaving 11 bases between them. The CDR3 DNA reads TGCAGCGTAGCGGACCCGTACCAAGAGACCCAGTACTTC. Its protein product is CSVADPYQETQYF. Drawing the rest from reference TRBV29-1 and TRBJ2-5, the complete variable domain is SAVISQKPSRDICQRGTSLTIQCQVDSQVTMMFWYRQQPGQSLTLIATANQGSEATYESGFVIDKFPISRPNLTFSTLTVSNMSPEDSSIYLCSVADPYQETQYFGPGTRLLVL.

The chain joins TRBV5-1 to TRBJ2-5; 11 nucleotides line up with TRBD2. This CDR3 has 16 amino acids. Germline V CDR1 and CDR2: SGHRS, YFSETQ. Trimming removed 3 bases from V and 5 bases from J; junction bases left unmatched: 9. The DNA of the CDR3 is TGCGCCAGCAGCTGGACTAGCGGGCTGAGGGGCGAGACCCAGTACTTC. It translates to CASSWTSGLRGETQYF.

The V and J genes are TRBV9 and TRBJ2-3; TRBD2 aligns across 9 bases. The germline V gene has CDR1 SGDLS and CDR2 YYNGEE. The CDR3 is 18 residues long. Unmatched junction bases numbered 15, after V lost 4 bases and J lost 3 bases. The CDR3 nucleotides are TGTGCCAGCAGCCCGAGGGCTTCGGCGGGAGGGCGAACAGATACGCAGTATTTT. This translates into CASSPRASAGGRTDTQYF.

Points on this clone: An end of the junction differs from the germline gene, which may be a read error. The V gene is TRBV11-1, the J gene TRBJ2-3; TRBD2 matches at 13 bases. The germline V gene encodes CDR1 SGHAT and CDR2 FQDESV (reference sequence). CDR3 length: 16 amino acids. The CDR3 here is CASSRGLAGTRDTRYF. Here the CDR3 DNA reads TGTGCCAGCAGTCGGGGACTAGCGGGGACGAGAGATACGCGGTATTTT.

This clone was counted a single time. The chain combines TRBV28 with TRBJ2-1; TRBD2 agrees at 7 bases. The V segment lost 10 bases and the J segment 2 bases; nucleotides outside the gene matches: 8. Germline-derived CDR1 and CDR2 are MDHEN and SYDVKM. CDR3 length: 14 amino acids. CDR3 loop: CATVTSGAYNEQFF. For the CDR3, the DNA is TGTGCCACCGTGACCAGCGGGGCCTACAATGAGCAGTTCTTC. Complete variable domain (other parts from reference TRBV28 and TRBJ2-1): DVKVTQSSRYLVKRTGEKVFLECVQDMDHENMFWYRQDPGLGLRLIYFSYDVKMKEKGDIPEGYSVSREKKERFSLILESASTNQTSMYLCATVTSGAYNEQFFGPGTRLTVL.

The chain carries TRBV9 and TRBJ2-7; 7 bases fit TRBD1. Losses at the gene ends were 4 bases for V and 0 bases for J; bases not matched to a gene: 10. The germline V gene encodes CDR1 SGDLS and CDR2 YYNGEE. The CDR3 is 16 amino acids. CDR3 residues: CASSHGQGVPSYEQYF. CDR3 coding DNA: TGTGCCAGCAGCCATGGGCAGGGGGTCCCCTCCTACGAGCAGTACTTC.

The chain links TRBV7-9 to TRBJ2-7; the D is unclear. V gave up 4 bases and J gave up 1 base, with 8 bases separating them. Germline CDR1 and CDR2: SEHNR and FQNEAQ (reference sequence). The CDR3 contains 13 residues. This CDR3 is CASSWAGSYEQYF. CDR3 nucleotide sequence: TGTGCCAGCAGCTGGGCAGGTTCCTACGAGCAGTACTTC.

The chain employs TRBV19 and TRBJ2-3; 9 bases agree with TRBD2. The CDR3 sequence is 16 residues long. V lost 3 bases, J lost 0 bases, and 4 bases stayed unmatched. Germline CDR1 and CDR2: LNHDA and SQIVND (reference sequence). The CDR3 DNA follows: TGTGCCAGTAGTATGCTAGCGGGGTCTAGCACAGATACGCAGTATTTT. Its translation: CASSMLAGSSTDTQYF.

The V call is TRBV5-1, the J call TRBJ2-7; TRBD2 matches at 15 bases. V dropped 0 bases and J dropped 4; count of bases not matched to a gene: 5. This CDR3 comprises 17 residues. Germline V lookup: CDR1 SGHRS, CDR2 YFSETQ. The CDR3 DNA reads TGCGCCAGCAGCTTGGTTCGGACTAGCGGGAGGGCGTACGAGCAGTACTTC. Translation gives CASSLVRTSGRAYEQYF.

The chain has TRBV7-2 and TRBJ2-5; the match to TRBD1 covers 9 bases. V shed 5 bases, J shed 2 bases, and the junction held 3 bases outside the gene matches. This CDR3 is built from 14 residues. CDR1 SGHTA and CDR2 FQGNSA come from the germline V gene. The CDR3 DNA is TGTGCCAGCAGCCCAGGACAGGGGCAAGAGACCCAGTACTTC. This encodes CASSPGQGQETQYF. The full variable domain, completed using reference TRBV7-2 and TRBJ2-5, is GAGVSQSPSNKVTEKGKDVELRCDPISGHTALYWYRQSLGQGLEFLIYFQGNSAPDKSGLPSDRFSAERTGGSVSTLTIQRTQQEDSAVYLCASSPGQGQETQYFGPGTRLLVL.

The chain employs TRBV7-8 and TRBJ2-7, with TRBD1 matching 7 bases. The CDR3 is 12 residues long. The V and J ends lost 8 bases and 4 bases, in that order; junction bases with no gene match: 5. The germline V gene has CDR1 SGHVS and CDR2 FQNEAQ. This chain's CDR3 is CASSYRGYEQYF. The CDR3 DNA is TGTGCCAGCTCATACAGGGGTTACGAGCAGTACTTC.

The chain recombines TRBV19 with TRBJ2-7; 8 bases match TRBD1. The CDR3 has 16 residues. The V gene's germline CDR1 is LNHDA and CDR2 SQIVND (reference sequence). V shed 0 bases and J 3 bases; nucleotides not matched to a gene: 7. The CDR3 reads CASSIEDRVPHYEQYF. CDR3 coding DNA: TGTGCCAGTAGTATAGAGGACAGGGTTCCCCACTACGAGCAGTACTTC.

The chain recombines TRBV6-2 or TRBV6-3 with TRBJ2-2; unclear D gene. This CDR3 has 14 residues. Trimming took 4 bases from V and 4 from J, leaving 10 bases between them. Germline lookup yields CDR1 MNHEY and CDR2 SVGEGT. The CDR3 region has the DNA TGTGCCAGCAGTTCGGCCAGAGGCACCGGGGAGCTGTTTTTT. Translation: CASSSARGTGELFF.